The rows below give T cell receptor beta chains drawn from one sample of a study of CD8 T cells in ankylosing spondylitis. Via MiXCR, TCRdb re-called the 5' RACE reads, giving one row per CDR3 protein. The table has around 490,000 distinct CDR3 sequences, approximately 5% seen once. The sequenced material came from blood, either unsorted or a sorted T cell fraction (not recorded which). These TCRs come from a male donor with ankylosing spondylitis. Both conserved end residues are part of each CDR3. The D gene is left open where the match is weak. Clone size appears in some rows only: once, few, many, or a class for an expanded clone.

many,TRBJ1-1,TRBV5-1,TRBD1,TGCGCCAGCAGCCCCCGGACAGGGGGATCGGCCACTGAAGCTTTCTTT,CASSPRTGGSATEAFF
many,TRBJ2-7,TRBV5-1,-,TGCGCCAGCAGCTTGGGAGGTCCACCGATCTACGAGCAGTACTTC,CASSLGGPPIYEQYF
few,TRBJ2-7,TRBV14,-,TGTGCCAGCAGCCAAGATTGGGCCGCCTACGAGCAGTACTTC,CASSQDWAAYEQYF
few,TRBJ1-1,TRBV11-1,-,TGTGCCAGCAGCCCATTGGCGAACACTGAAGCTTTCTTT,CASSPLANTEAFF
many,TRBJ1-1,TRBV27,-,TGTGCCAGCAGTCCTCAGGCTCCGGTTGTTGAAGCTTTCTTT,CASSPQAPVVEAFF
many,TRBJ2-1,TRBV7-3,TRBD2,TGTGCCAGCAGCTTGTCAAGCGGGGGAAGTAAGTTCTTC,CASSLSSGGSKFF
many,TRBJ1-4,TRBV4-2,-,TGTGCCAGCAGCCTCGTCGGGGGCACTAATGAAAAACTGTTTTTT,CASSLVGGTNEKLFF
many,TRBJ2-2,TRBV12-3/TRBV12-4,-,TGTGCCAGCACCCCTTCGGGTCTCGGGGAGCTGTTTTTT,CASTPSGLGELFF
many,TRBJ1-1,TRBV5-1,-,TGCGCCAGCAGCGTAAATACAGTGAACACTGAAGCTTTCTTT,CASSVNTVNTEAFF
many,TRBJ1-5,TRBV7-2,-,TGTGCCAGCAGCTTTTTCGGTCAGCCCCAGCATTTT,CASSFFGQPQHF
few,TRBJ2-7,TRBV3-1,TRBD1,TGTGCCAGCAGCCAATGGACAGGGGACGAGCAGTACTTC,CASSQWTGDEQYF
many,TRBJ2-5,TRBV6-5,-,TGTGCCAGCAGTTACGGGGGGCGGCAAGAGACCCAGTACTTC,CASSYGGRQETQYF
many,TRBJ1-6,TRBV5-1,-,TGCGCCAGCAGCAAGGCTTCTAATAATTCACCCCTCCACTTT,CASSKASNNSPLHF
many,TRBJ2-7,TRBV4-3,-,TGCGCCAGCAGCCAAGATAAGGGCAGCTTCTACGAGCAGTACTTC,CASSQDKGSFYEQYF
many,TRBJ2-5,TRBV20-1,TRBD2,TGCAGTGCTAGTACGGGACTAGCGGGAGACGAGACCCAGTACTTC,CSASTGLAGDETQYF
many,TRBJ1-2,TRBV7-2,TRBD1,TGTGCCAGCAGCTTCTCAGGGGGTTCATATGGCTACACCTTC,CASSFSGGSYGYTF
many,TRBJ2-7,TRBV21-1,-,TGTGCCAGCGCCCCTCAAAGACTAGCGGGACCCCCCCCGTACGAGCAGTACTTC,CASAPQRLAGPPPYEQYF
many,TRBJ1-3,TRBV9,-,TGTGCCAGCAGCGTGGACGTAGCCTCTGGAAACACCATATATTTT,CASSVDVASGNTIYF
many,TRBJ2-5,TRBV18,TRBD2,TGTGCCAGCTCACTATCTGAGCTAGCGGGGGGTGAAGAGACCCAGTACTTC,CASSLSELAGGEETQYF
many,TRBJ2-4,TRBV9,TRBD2,TGTGCCAGCAGCGGTCGGGAGGGGAGAAACATTCAGTACTTC,CASSGREGRNIQYF
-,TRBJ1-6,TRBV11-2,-,TGTGCCAGCAGCTTAGACCCCTCAGGCGGACCCCTCCACTTT,CASSLDPSGGPLHF
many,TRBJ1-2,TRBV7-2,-,TGTGCCAGCAGCTTAGGAGGCCCCTACACCTTC,CASSLGGPYTF
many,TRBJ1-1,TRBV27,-,TGTGCCAGCAGCCTACTTAGGGGGGACACTGAAGCTTTCTTT,CASSLLRGDTEAFF
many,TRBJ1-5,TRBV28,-,TGTGCCAGCAGTTATAGGGCGGGGGACTCCGGGGGCGATCAGCCCCAGCATTTT,CASSYRAGDSGGDQPQHF
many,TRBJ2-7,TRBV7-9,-,TGTGCCAGCAGCCGATTAGGGGGGTTGACCTACGAGCAGTACTTC,CASSRLGGLTYEQYF
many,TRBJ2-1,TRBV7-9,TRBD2,TGTGCCAGCAGCCCCTTCATTAGCGGGGGGGCGGGGAATGAGCAGTTCTTC,CASSPFISGGAGNEQFF
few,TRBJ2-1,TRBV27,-,TGTGCCAGCACCCTGATAGGGGGCGCGGGGACCTACAATGAGCAGTTCTTC,CASTLIGGAGTYNEQFF
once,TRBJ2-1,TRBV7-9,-,TGTGCCAGCAGCAGGAACCTCTACAATGAGCAGTTCTTC,CASSRNLYNEQFF
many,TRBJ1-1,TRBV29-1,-,TGCAGCGTTGATTCTGGGAAAGGATGGACTGAAGCTTTCTTT,CSVDSGKGWTEAFF
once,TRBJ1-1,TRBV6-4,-,TGTGCCAGCGGTGGGGAAAGGGCTTTCTTT,CASGGERAFF
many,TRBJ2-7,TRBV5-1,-,TGCGCCAGCAGCTCCCTCGGGTCCGGCTACGAGCAGTACTTC,CASSSLGSGYEQYF